The TCR beta chain described here comes from a study of a mutant IDH1 vaccine in newly diagnosed glioma. Study-level information: An approximately 62% male, approximately 38% female split and a mean age of roughly 44 years characterized treated patients. The study held visit V12 at week 35 and visit V13 at week 47.

Produced via immunoSEQ multiplex PCR; TCRdb's table is partial and in-frame only. The sample lists around 32,000 clones, about four fifths occurring once. The time point: week 35, safety follow-up. In the vaccine, a single dose held 300 ug of the mutant IDH1 20-mer peptide, along with topical imiquimod. Germline V CDR1 and CDR2: SQVTM, ANQGSEA. This CDR3 contains 15 residues. Trimming removed 7 bases from V and 0 bases from J; junction bases left unmatched: 10. Comment on this clone: The antigen is not known.

The source is a woman younger than 35 with glioma. The specimen comprised PBMCs, sampled from a glioma patient whose treatment included an IDH1 peptide vaccine. This chain joins TRBV29-1 and TRBJ1-1, with 8 bases lining up with TRBD1. The CDR3 is CSALQGALMNTEAFF. CDR3 nucleotides: TGCAGCGCCCTGCAGGGGGCTTTGATGAACACTGAAGCTTTCTTT.